This T cell receptor (beta chain) was captured in a study of PD-1 blockade in classical Hodgkin lymphoma. Study outcomes and limitations: Reports described newly diagnosed patients as having lower baseline TCR diversity than healthy donors. Partial responders and progressors had significantly lower baseline TCR diversity.

Time point given: cycle 4 day 1 (C4D1), after 6 weeks of nivolumab. All trial patients relapsed after autologous stem cell transplantation. The V end lost 4 bases, the J end lost 0 bases, and 6 bases lay between the germline ends. Germline V CDR1 and CDR2: MNHNS, SASEGT. The CDR3 totals 13 residues. Regarding this clone: Its cognate antigen is unknown.

TCRdb keeps only in-frame clones here, not all; method: immunoSEQ multiplex PCR. The repertoire has tens of thousands of clones, roughly 78% of them found once; the top ten carry roughly 9.4%. This chain uses TRBV6-1 with TRBJ1-1; D remains ambiguous. The receptor was derived from a human donor with classical Hodgkin lymphoma. The sequencing here drew on peripheral blood mononuclear cells (PBMCs), taken before the fourth cycle of nivolumab. The DNA of the CDR3 is TGTGCCAGCAGTGGGGTCGTGAACACTGAAGCTTTCTTT. It is translated as CASSGVVNTEAFF.